This TCR beta chain appears in the sequencing data of a study of T cell responses to AZD1222 COVID-19 vaccine (dated by TCRdb to about 2021). With regard to the full study: TCR sequencing covered fewer than 250 trial participants: about 210 given two doses of AZD1222 and approximately 25 given two doses of MenACWY control vaccine. Trial participants were enrolled into age subgroups of 18-55, 56-69 and 70-plus years, which contained roughly 150, 30 and 60 TCR-sequenced participants, respectively. On the study overall, not on this receptor specifically: Participants were mostly white British, with more females than males. The authors suggested clonal diversity may have been underestimated. Because no day 14 peak-response samples were available, the repertoires could be characterized only after the peak T cell response. A significant rise in spike-specific TCR breadth and depth was observed after two AZD1222 doses relative to day 0 and relative to MenACWY recipients. The 56-69-year group was small, and its depth increase did not reach significance, likely because of low power. Conclusions about previously exposed vaccinees are limited, since just a handful of AZD1222 recipients were seropositive for SARS-CoV-2 at baseline. Epitopes outside the regions mutated in the B.1.351 and B.1.1.7 variants were reportedly recognized by nearly half of the unique spike-specific TCRs. CD4 TCRs associated with the vaccine covered the entire spike protein, and the dominant responses were in regions 160-218 and 743-854.

CDR1 and CDR2 are drawn from the germline V gene (reference sequence): SEHNR, FQNEAQ. From cysteine to phenylalanine, the CDR3 is 17 amino acids long. Only CDR3 DNA remains: 51 bases, in frame from the first base. Trimming costs V 5 bases and J 0 bases, and their ends lie 20 bases apart. The meaning of the sample's time point label: about 28 days (+/-7) after the second vaccine dose. Because spike-specific TCR depth and breadth did not differ between the two schedules, AZD1222 recipients who got a second dose at roughly 4 weeks were pooled with those who got a second dose at roughly 12 weeks. Samples from vaccinated people were obtained from the UK trials COV001 and COV002, which included a single-blind randomized controlled phase 2/3 trial of AZD1222 (ChAdOx1 nCoV-19) in healthy adults. Trial participant PBMC samples were collected at day 0 and day 28 after the second dose for TCRbeta chain sequencing.

The CDR3 regions of human TCRbeta chains were analyzed by immunosequencing. The published analysis was carried out like this. Repertoire TCRs were checked for matches against a reference library of SARS-CoV-2-specific TCRs that had been generated using the MIRA antigen-specificity platform. Breadth meant the fraction of unique TCRs that were SARS-CoV-2-associated, whereas depth meant the fraction of total T cells that were SARS-CoV-2-associated. Using the MIRA data, every spike-specific TCR was mapped to the spike region that the TCR reacted to and assigned to either a CD4 or a CD8 class. Log10-transformed breadth and depth values were compared by one-way ANOVA with Sidak's multiple comparisons tests. This is the immuneACCESS table as TCRdb keeps it, with only in-frame sequences that have V and J called. A part of the clones is gone; compared with another copy, unresolved V genes explain less than half, and the rest is unexplained. Clonal size and the V and J genes are those of that table, whereas D and trimming came from the DNA. The sample table lists roughly 150,000 clones, approximately 90% of them with a count of one. Clones ranked in the top ten supply about 1% of the sample.

This clone was seen a handful of times. The specificity of this receptor is unknown. No much larger clone exists at a distance of one base, and base qualities are not known. The specimen was peripheral blood, collected 28 days after the second AZD1222 dose. The source of this sequence is an adult who received the AZD1222 COVID-19 vaccine. The chain links TRBV7-9 with TRBJ2-7; the D gene could be TRBD1 or TRBD2, each one agreeing over 5 bases. Here the CDR3 is given as CASSPNLRGTSSYEQYF. The DNA is TGTGCCAGCAGCCCGAACCTCCGGGGCACTAGCTCCTACGAGCAGTACTTC.